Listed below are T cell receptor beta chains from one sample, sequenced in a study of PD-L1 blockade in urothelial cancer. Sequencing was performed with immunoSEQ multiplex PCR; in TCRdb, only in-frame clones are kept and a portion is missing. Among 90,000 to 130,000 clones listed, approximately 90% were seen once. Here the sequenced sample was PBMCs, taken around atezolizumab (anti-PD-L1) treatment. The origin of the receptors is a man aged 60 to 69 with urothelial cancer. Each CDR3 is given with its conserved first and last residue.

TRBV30 CAWTSGKHTGELFF
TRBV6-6 CASRAHRTTYEQYF
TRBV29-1 CSGSGGRNEKLFF
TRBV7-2 CASSLTGRDGYTF
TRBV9 CASSVVGTSGYNEQFF
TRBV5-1 CASSSHGTPPEAFF
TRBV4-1 CASRNMDREGEKLFF
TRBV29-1 CSGLSTDTQYF
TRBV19 CASSILGGSKATQYF
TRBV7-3 CASSRTSGTADTQYF
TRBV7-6 CASSQGQGYGYTF
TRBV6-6 CASSYLASGNTDTQYF
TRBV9 CASSGQGRGGETQYF
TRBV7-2 CASSLPKGLAGNSYEQYF
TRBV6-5 CASRPRQTNQPQHF
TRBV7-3 CASSLIRGHEQYF
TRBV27 CASSTRTSGDNEQFF
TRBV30 CAWSVGQGNTEAFF
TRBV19 CASTYPRGPGSSGNTIYF
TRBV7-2 CASSSDGYSYNEQFF
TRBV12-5 CASGLSGGSGETQYF
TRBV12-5 CASGFSMGTTGGCTDTQYF
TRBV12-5 CASALNVGGGNQPQHF
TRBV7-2 CASSLGGEYSYEQYF